This TCR beta chain was profiled in a study of blood T cell repertoires in COVID-19. At the level of the study: COVID-19 samples from acute and convalescent phases originated in the United States, Italy and Spain.

Germline V gene lookup returns CDR1 MNHEY and CDR2 SMNVEV (reference sequence). The V end lost 5 bases, the J end lost 3 bases, and 14 bases lay between the germline ends. The CDR3 covers 15 residues. Data came from immunoSEQ multiplex PCR; TCRdb stores just in-frame clones and leaves some out. The table shows nearly 95,000 clones, with more than 75% occurring only once. The receptor comes from a woman of 80 years or more with acute or convalescent COVID-19. The sequenced material came from peripheral blood. The V gene is TRBV27, the J gene TRBJ1-5; no clear D gene. In DNA, the CDR3 is TGTGCCAGCAGTCTAGGGAGGGAAACCAATCAGCCCCAGCATTTT. Encoded protein: CASSLGRETNQPQHF.